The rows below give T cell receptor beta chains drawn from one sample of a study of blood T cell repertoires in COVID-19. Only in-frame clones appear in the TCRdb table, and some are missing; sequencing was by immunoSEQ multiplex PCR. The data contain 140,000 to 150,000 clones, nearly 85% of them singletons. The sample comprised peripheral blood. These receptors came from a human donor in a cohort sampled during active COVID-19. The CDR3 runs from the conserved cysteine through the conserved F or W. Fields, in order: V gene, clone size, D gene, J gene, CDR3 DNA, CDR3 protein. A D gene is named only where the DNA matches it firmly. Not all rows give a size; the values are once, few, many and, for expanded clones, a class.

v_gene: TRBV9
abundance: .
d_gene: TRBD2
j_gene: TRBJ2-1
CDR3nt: TGTGCCAGCAGCGTCCGGACTAGCGGACACAATGAGCAGTTCTTC
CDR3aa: CASSVRTSGHNEQFF

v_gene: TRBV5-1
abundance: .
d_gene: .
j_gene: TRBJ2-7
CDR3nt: TGCGCCAGCAGCTCGACAGTCTTCTACGAGCAGTACTTC
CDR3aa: CASSSTVFYEQYF

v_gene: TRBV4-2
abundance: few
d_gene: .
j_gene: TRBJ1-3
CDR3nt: TGTGCCAGCAGCCAAGCCCACTCTGGAAACACCATATATTTT
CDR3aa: CASSQAHSGNTIYF

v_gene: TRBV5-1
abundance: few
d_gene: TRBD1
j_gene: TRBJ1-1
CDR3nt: TGCGCCAGCAGCTATACACCGGGACAGGGGGCTATGGGCACTGAAGCTTTCTTT
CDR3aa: CASSYTPGQGAMGTEAFF

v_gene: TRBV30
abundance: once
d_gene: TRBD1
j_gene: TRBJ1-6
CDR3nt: TGTGCCTGGAGGGTCGGGACAGCTTATAATTCACCCCTCCACTTT
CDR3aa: CAWRVGTAYNSPLHF

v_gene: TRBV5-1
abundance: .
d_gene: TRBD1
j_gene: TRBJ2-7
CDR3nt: TGCGCCAGCAGTTTGGCAGGGGGCCAAGAGCAGTACTTC
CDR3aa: CASSLAGGQEQYF

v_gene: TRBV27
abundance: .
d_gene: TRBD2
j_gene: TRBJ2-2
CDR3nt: TGTGCCAGCAGTTTATCGGGACTAGCTGTGAACACCGGGGAGCTGTTTTTT
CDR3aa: CASSLSGLAVNTGELFF

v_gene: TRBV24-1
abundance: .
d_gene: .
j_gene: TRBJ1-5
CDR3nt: TGTGCCACCAGTGACGGTTCCACTCAGCCCCAGCATTTT
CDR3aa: CATSDGSTQPQHF

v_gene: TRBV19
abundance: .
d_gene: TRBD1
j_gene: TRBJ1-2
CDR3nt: TGTGCCAGTAGTACGACAGGGGGAGATTATGGCTACACCTTC
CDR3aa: CASSTTGGDYGYTF

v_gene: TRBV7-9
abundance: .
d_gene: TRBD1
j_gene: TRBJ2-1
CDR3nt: TGTGCCAGCAGCTCGACAGGGAACAATGAGCAGTTCTTC
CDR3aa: CASSSTGNNEQFF

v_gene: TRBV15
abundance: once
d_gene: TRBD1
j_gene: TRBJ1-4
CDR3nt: TGTGCCACCAGCAGAACCAGGGGGACTAATGAAAAACTGTTTTTT
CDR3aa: CATSRTRGTNEKLFF

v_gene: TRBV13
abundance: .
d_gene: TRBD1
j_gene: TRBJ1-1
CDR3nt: TGTGCCAGCAGCCCCCGACAGGGGAACACTGAAGCTTTCTTT
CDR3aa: CASSPRQGNTEAFF

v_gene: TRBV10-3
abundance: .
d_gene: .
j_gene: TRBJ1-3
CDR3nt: TGTGCCATCAGTGAAGGGGCTGGAAACACCATATATTTT
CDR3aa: CAISEGAGNTIYF

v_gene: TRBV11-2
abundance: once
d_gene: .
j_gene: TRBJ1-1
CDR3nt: TGTGCCAGCAGCTTGACAAGGAACACTGAAGCTTTCTTT
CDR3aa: CASSLTRNTEAFF

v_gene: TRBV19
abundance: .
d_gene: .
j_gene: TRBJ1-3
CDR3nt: TGTGCCAGTAGCCTACAGGGAAACACCATATATTTT
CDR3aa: CASSLQGNTIYF

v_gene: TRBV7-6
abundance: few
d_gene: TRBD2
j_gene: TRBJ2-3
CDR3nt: TGTGCCAGCAGCTTAGAGCGGGGAGTCACAGATACGCAGTATTTT
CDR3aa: CASSLERGVTDTQYF

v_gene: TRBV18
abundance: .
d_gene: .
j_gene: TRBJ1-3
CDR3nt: TGTGCCAGCTCACGCCCTTCGGGGGGATCGGACACCATATATTTT
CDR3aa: CASSRPSGGSDTIYF

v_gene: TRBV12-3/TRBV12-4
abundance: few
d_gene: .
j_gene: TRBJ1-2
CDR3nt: TGTGCCAGCAGGCCGGGCCCACAGGGAGGCTACACCTTC
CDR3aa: CASRPGPQGGYTF

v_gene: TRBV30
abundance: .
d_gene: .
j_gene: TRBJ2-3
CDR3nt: TGTGCCTGGAGTGTACTGATAGCGGCAGATACGCAGTATTTT
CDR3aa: CAWSVLIAADTQYF

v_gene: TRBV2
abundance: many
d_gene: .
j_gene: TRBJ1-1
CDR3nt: TGTGCCAGCGAGTACCTGACAGAGAACACTGAAGCTTTCTTT
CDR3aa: CASEYLTENTEAFF

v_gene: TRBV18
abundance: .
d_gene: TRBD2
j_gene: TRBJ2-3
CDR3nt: TGTGCCAGCTCACAGAATAGCGGGAGCGGCACAGATACGCAGTATTTT
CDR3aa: CASSQNSGSGTDTQYF

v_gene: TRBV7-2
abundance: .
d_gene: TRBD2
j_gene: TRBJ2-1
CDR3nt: TGTGCCAGCAGCTTAGGTAATCGGGTCAGCGGGAGGTTTAATGAGCAGTTCTTC
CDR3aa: CASSLGNRVSGRFNEQFF

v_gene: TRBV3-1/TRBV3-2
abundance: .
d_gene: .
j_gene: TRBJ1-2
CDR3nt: TGTGCCAGCAGCCTCGGACAGAACTATGGCTACACCTTC
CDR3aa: CASSLGQNYGYTF

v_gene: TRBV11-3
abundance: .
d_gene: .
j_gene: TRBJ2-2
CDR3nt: TGTGCCAGCAGCTCCTACTCAAAAGAGGTTAGCGGAAGAAACACCGGGGAGCTGTTTTTT
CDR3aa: CASSSYSKEVSGRNTGELFF

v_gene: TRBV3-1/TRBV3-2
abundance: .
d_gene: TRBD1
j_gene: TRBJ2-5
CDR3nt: TGTGCCAGCAGCCCTCGGACAGGACAAACCAAAGAGACCCAGTACTTC
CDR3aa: CASSPRTGQTKETQYF

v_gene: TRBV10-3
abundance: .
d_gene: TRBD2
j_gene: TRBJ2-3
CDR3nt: TGTGCCATCCGCGAGCGGGGGGGGGAAGATACGCAGTATTTT
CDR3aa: CAIRERGGEDTQYF

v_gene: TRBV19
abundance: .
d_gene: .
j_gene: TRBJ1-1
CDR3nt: TGTGCCAGTAGTATAGGCCCAGGGGTCTATACTGAAGCTTTCTTT
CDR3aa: CASSIGPGVYTEAFF

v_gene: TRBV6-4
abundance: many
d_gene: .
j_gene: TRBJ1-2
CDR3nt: TGTGCCAGCAGTCGGCAGGGAAAGGTCTATGGCTACACCTTC
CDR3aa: CASSRQGKVYGYTF

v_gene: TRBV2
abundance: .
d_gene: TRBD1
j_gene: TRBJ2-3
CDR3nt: TGTGCCAGCAGCAGGGACAGGGGCACAGATACGCAGTATTTT
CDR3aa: CASSRDRGTDTQYF

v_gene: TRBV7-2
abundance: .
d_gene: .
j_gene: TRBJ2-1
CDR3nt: TGTGCCAGCACCCTAGGAGGCGGCTATTCCTACAATGAGCAGTTCTTC
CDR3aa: CASTLGGGYSYNEQFF

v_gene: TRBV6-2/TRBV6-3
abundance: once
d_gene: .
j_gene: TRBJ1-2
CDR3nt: TGTGCCAGCAGTGGTTGGCGGACAGCTTATGGCTACACCTTC
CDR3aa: CASSGWRTAYGYTF

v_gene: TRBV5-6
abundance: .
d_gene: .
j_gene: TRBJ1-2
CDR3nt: TGTGCCAGCAGCTTGATGAGTAGCTACACCTTC
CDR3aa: CASSLMSSYTF

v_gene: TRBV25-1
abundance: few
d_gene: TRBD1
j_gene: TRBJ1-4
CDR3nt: TGTGCCAGCAGTGAATTAGACAGGGTGGCTGAAAAACTGTTTTTT
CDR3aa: CASSELDRVAEKLFF

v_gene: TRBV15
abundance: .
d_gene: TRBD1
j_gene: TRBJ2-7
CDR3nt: TGTGCCACCAGCAGAGCCGGGACAGGCCCCGAGCAGTACTTC
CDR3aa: CATSRAGTGPEQYF

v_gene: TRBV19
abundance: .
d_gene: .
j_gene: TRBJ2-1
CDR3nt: TGTGCCAGTAGTCCTATCTCGGGTAAAGAGCAGTTCTTC
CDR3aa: CASSPISGKEQFF

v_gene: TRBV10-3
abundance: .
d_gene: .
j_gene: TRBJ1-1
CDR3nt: TGTGCCATCAGGGACACCTCGAACACTGAAGCTTTCTTT
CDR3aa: CAIRDTSNTEAFF

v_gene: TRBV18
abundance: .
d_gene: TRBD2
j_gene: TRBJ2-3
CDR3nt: TGTGCCAGCTCACCCAGCGGGGGCCCAGATACGCAGTATTTT
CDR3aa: CASSPSGGPDTQYF

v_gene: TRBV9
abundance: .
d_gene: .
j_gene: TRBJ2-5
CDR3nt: TGTGCCAGCAGCGTACAGGGGCTCCAAGAGACCCAGTACTTC
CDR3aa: CASSVQGLQETQYF

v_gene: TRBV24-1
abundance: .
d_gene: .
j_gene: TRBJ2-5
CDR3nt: TGTGCCACCAGTGACCCCGCGGACTTCCAAGAGACCCAGTACTTC
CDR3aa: CATSDPADFQETQYF

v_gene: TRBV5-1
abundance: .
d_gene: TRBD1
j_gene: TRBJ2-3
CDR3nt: TGCGCCAGCAGCTTTCCGGGACAGACAGATACGCAGTATTTT
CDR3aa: CASSFPGQTDTQYF

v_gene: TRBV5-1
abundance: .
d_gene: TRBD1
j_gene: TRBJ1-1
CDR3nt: TGCGCCAGCAGCTTGGCAGACAGGGGGCTGGGGAACACTGAAGCTTTCTTT
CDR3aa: CASSLADRGLGNTEAFF

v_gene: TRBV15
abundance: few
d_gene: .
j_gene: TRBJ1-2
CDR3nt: TGTGCCACCAGCAGAGCCGGGGGAGAAGGCTACACCTTC
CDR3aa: CATSRAGGEGYTF

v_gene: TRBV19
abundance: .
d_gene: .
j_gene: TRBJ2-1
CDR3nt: TGTGCCAGTAGTTCCGTTCCACCCCGAGGCAATGAGCAGTTCTTC
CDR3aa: CASSSVPPRGNEQFF

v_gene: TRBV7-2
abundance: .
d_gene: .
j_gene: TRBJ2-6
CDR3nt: TGTGCCAGCAGCTTACGGGGTCCTGGGGCCAACGTCCTGACTTTC
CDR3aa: CASSLRGPGANVLTF

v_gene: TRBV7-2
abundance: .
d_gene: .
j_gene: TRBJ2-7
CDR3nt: TGTGCCAGCAGCTTAAGTCCAGGTGCAGCCTACGAGCAGTACTTC
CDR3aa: CASSLSPGAAYEQYF

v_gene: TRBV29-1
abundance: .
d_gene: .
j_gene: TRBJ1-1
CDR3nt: TGCAGCGTGGCCCACGGGACATTGAACACTGAAGCTTTCTTT
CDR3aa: CSVAHGTLNTEAFF

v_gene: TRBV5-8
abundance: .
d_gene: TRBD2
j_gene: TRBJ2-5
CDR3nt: TGTGCCAGCAGCTTGTATGGAGGGGCGGGGGGCCAAGAGACCCAGTACTTC
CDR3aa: CASSLYGGAGGQETQYF